This paragraph covers one T cell receptor beta chain sequence. This entry comes from a study of T cell responses to AZD1222 COVID-19 vaccine. As for the study in general: Second doses that came at about 4 or about 12 weeks were put together.

Germline CDR1 and CDR2: LGHDT and YNNKEL (reference sequence). Trimming took 5 bases from V and 6 from J, leaving 7 bases between them. The CDR3 extends over 12 amino acids. Assay: immunoSEQ multiplex PCR; the TCRdb copy retains only in-frame clones and omits some. The table shows around 190,000 clones, with around 92% occurring only once. V usage is TRBV3-1 (or the pseudogene TRBV3-2) and J usage is TRBJ1-4, with a tentative D call TRBD1 (6 bases). This receptor was identified in an adult in good health. The sequencing used peripheral blood, collected on day 0 of AZD1222 vaccination. The CDR3 nucleotides are TGTGCCAGCAGCAACAGGGATGAAAAACTGTTTTTT. Translating it yields CASSNRDEKLFF.